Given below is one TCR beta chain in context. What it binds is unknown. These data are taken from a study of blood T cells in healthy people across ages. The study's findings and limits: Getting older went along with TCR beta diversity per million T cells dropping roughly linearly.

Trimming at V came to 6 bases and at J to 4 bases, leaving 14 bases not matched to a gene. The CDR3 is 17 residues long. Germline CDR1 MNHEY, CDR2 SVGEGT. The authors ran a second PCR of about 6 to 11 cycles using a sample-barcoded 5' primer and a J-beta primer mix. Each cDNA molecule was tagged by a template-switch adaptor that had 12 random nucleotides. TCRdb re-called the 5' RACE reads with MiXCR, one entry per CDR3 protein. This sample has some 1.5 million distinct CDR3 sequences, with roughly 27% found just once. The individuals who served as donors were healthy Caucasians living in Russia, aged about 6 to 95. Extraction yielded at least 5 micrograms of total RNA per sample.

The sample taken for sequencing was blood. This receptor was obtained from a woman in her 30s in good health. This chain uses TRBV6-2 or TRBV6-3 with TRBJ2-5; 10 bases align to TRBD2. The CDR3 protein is CASSRTSGRTVGETQYF. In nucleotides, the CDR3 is TGTGCCAGCAGCCGGACTAGCGGCAGAACCGTAGGAGAGACCCAGTACTTC.